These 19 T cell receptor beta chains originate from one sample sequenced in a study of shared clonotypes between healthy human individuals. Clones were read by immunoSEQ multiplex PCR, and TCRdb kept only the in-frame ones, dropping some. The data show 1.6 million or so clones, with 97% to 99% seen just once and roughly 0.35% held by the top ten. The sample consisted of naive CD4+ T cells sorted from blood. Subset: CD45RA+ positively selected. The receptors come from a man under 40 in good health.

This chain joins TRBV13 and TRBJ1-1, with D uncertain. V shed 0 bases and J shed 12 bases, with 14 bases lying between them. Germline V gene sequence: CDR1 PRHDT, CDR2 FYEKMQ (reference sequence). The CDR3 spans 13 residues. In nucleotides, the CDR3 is TGTGCCAGCAGCTTAGGCGCTTTGCGAAGCACTTTCTTT. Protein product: CASSLGALRSTFF.

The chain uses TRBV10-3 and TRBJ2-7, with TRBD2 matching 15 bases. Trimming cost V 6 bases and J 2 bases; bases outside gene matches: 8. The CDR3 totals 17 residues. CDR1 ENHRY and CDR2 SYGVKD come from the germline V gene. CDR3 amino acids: CAIREGGTSGRTYEQYF. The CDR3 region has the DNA TGTGCCATCAGGGAAGGGGGGACTAGCGGGAGGACCTACGAGCAGTACTTC.

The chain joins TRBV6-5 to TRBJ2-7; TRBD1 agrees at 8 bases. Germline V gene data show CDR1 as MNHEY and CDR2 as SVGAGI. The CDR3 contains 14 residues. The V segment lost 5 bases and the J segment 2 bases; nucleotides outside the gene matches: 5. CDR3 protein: CASSRQGLTYEQYF. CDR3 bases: TGTGCCAGCAGTCGACAGGGGCTAACCTACGAGCAGTACTTC.

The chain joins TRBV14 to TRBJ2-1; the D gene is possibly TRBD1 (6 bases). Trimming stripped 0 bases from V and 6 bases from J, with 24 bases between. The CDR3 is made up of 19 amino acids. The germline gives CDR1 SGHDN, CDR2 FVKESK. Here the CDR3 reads CASSQERGYRFSVGNEQFF. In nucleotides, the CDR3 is TGTGCCAGCAGCCAAGAAAGGGGGTATCGGTTTTCTGTCGGCAATGAGCAGTTCTTC. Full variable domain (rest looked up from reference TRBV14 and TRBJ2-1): EAGVTQFPSHSVIEKGQTVTLRCDPISGHDNLYWYRRVMGKEIKFLLHFVKESKQDESGMPNNRFLAERTGGTYSTLKVQPAELEDSGVYFCASSQERGYRFSVGNEQFFGPGTRLTVL.

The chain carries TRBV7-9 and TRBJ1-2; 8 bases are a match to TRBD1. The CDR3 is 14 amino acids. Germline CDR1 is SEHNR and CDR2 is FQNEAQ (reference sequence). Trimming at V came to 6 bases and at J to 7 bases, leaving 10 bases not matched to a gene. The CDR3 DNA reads TGTGCCAGCAGTGCGTGGCAGGGGGCCAGTGGCTACACCTTC. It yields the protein CASSAWQGASGYTF.

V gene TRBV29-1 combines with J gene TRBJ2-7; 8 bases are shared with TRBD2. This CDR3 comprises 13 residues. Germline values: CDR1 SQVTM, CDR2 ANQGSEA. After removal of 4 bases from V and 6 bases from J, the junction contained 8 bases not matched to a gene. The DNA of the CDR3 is TGCAGCGTTGCCGCCGGGAGGGAAGTCGAGCAGTACTTC. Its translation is CSVAAGREVEQYF.

CDR3 sequence reads: CASSPNRGYTGELFF. The CDR3 DNA is TGTGCCAGCTCCCCAAACAGGGGGTACACCGGGGAGCTGTTTTTT. J is TRBJ2-2 and V is TRBV18; 8 positions agree with TRBD1. The V gene end was trimmed by 6 bases and the J gene end by 3 bases; junction bases not matched to a gene: 6. CDR1 is KGHSH and CDR2 is LQKENI in the germline V gene. The CDR3 is 15 amino acids.

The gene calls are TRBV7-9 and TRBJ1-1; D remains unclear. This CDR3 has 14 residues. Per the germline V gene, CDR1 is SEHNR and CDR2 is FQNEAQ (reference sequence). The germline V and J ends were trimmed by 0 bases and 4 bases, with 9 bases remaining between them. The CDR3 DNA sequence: TGTGCCAGCAGCTTAGCAGGCTTCGGCACTGAAGCTTTCTTT. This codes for CASSLAGFGTEAFF.

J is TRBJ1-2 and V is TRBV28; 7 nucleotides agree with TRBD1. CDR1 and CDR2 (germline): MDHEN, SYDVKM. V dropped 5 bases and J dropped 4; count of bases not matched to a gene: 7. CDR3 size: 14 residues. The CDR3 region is CASSPDRHAYGYTF. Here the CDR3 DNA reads TGTGCCAGCAGTCCGGACAGGCATGCCTATGGCTACACCTTC.

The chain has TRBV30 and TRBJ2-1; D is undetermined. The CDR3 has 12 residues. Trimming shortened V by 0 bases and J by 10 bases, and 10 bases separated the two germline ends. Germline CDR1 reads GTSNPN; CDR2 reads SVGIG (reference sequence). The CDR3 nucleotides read TGTGCCTGGAGTGTACTGGCGGACGAGCAGTTCTTC. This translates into CAWSVLADEQFF.

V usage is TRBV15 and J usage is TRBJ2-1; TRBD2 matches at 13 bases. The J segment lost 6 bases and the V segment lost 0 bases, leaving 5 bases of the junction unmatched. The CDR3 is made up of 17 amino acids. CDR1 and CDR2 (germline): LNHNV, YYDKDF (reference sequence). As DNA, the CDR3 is TGTGCCACCAGCAGAGATCGGACTAGCGGGAGTATCAATGAGCAGTTCTTC. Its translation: CATSRDRTSGSINEQFF.

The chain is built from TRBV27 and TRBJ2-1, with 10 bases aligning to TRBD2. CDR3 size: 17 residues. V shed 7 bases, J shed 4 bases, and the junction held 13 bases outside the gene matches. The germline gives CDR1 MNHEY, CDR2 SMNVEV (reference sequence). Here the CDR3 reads CASTRYGLAGDYNEQFF. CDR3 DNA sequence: TGTGCCAGCACCAGATACGGGCTAGCGGGAGATTACAATGAGCAGTTCTTC.

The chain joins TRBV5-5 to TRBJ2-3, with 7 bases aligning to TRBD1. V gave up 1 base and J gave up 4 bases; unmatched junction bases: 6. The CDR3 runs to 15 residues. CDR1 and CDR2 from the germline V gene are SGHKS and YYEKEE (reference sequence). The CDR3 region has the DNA TGTGCCAGCAGCTTGCCCAGGGGGACAGCAGATACGCAGTATTTT. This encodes CASSLPRGTADTQYF.

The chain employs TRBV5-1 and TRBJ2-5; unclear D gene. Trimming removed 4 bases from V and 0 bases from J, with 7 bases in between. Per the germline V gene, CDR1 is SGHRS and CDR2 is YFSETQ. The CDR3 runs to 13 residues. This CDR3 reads CASSGRYQETQYF. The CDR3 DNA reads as TGCGCCAGCAGCGGACGGTACCAAGAGACCCAGTACTTC.

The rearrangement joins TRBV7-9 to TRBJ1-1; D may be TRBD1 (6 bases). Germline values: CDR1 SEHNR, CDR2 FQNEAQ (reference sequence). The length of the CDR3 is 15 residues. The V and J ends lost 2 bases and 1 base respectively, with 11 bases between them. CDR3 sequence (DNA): TGTGCCAGCAGCTTAAGGTTGGGACAGAACACTGAAGCTTTCTTT. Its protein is CASSLRLGQNTEAFF.

For the CDR3, the DNA is TGTGCCAGCTCTCGCTCCCCCAGACAGAGTGGCTACACCTTC. Protein sequence: CASSRSPRQSGYTF. The V gene is TRBV18, the J gene TRBJ1-2, with D possibly TRBD1 on 5 matching bases. CDR1 is KGHSH, CDR2 LQKENI, per germline. Trimming removed 6 bases from V and 7 bases from J, with 18 bases in between. CDR3 length: 14 amino acids.

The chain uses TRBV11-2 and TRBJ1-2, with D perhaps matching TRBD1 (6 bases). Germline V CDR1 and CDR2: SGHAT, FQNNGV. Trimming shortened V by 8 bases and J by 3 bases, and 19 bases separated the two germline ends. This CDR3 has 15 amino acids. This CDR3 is CASPADSGHYYGYTF. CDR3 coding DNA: TGTGCCAGCCCTGCTGATTCGGGACACTACTATGGCTACACCTTC.

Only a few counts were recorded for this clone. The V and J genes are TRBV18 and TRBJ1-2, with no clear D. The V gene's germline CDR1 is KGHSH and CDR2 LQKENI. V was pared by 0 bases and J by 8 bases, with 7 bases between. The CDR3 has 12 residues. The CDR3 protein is CASSPPGRGYTF. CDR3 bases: TGTGCCAGCTCACCACCAGGGCGAGGCTACACCTTC.

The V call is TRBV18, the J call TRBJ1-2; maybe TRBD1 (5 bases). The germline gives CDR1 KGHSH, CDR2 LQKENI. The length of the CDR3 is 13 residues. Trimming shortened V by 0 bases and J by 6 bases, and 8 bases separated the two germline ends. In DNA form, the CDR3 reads TGTGCCAGCTCACCACCGGGGACGAATGGCTACACCTTC. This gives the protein CASSPPGTNGYTF. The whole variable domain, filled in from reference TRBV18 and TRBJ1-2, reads NAGVMQNPRHLVRRRGQEARLRCSPMKGHSHVYWYRQLPEEGLKFMVYLQKENIIDESGMPKERFSAEFPKEGPSILRIQQVVRGDSAAYFCASSPPGTNGYTFGSGTRLTVV.